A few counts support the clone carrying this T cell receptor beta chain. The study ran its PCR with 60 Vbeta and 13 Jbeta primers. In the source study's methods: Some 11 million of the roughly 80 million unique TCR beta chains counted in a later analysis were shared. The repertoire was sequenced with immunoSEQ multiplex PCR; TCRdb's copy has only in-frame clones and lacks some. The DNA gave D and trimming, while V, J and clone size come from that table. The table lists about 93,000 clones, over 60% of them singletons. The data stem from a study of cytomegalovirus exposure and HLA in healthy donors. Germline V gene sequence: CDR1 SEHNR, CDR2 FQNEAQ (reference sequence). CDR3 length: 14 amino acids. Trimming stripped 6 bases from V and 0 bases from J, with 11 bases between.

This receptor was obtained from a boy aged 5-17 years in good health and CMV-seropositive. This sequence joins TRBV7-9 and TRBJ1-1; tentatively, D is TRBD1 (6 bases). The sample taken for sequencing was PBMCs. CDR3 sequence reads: CASSSGAVNTEAFF. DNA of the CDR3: TGTGCCAGCAGTTCAGGGGCGGTGAACACTGAAGCTTTCTTT.